This TCR beta chain was recovered during a study of regulatory T cells in long-lasting Graves disease. Study-wide findings and caveats: Possibly, accuracy suffered from the small sample size. Public clonotype sharing was higher in persistent than newly diagnosed patients.

Noted time point: newly diagnosed GD, antithyroid drugs for less than 3 months. RNA from PBMCs was the source of the TCR library. Patient provenance is recorded as an endocrinology department in Xi'an, China. Sequencing libraries for TCR beta were prepared with iRepertoire HTBI primers and Arm-PCR of CDR3 regions. TCRdb independently ran MiXCR on the multiplex PCR reads; one entry per CDR3 protein. The sample holds 500,000 to 700,000 distinct CDR3 sequences; approximately 15% are singletons and the top ten take about 17%. CDR1 is DFQATT, CDR2 SNEGSKA, per germline (reference sequence). The CDR3 has 17 amino acids. V was trimmed by 4 bases and J by 0 bases, leaving 19 bases between them. This clonotype has a handful of counts. The target antigen is unknown. A further study also used this sample, focusing on T cells in Graves' hyperthyroidism and ophthalmopathy. That paper states: Most thyroid clonotypes that were expanded above 0.001 also turned up in blood.

This specimen was peripheral blood mononuclear cells (PBMCs), taken at new diagnosis, from a patient treated with antithyroid drugs. The sequence came from a young woman with Graves disease. The chain carries TRBV20-1 and TRBJ2-1; possible D gene TRBD2, 6 bases. The CDR3 DNA follows: TGCAGTGCTATGACTAGTCTCTGGGTATACTCCTACAATGAGCAGTTCTTC. Amino acids: CSAMTSLWVYSYNEQFF.